This is a list of T cell receptor beta chains from one sample in a study of blood T cell repertoires in COVID-19. The method was immunoSEQ multiplex PCR; TCRdb's version includes in-frame clones alone and lacks a portion of them. The sample lists 150,000 to 200,000 clones, about four fifths seen once, with approximately 11% in the top ten. The sample comprised PBMCs or T cells enriched from blood (not recorded which). The receptors derive from a man in his forties or fifties who had recovered from COVID-19. CDR3s include the opening cysteine and the closing phenylalanine or tryptophan. D genes are given only for firm matches. Not every row has a clone size; where given, it reads once, few, many or a size class.

j_call v_call cdr3_length clone_size d_call cdr3_nt cdr3_aa
TRBJ1-3 TRBV9 12 - - TGTGCCAGCAGCGGGGGCGGAAACACCATATATTTT CASSGGGNTIYF
TRBJ2-1 TRBV12-3/TRBV12-4 12 - - TGTGCCAGCAAGGTCCGGGGTGATGAGCAGTTCTTC CASKVRGDEQFF
TRBJ1-5 TRBV6-6 16 once - TGTGCCAGCAGAGTCCGGGACAATGACCTAGGTCAGCCCCAGCATTTT CASRVRDNDLGQPQHF
TRBJ1-6 TRBV6-4 10 - - TGTGCCAGCAGGAGTTCACCCCTCCACTTT CASRSSPLHF
TRBJ2-3 TRBV24-1 13 - TRBD1 TGTGCCACCAGTGGCGACAGGGAGAATACGCAGTATTTT CATSGDRENTQYF
TRBJ1-5 TRBV7-9 14 few - TGTGCCAGCAGCCACGGAGCCAGCAATCAGCCCCAGCATTTT CASSHGASNQPQHF
TRBJ2-3 TRBV25-1 14 - - TGTGCCAGCAGTGGTCAGGGTGACACAGATACGCAGTATTTT CASSGQGDTDTQYF
TRBJ2-3 TRBV6-6 15 - TRBD2 TGTGCCAGCAGACGGGCGGGAGTGGGTCCAGATACGCAGTATTTT CASRRAGVGPDTQYF
TRBJ2-7 TRBV2 15 - - TGTGCCAGCAGCTCGCCCCCAGGGCTAGTGGACGAGCAGTACTTC CASSSPPGLVDEQYF
TRBJ2-1 TRBV7-8 16 - TRBD1 TGTGCCAGCAGCTCCTCCGGGACAGGGACGGGCAGTGAGCAGTTCTTC CASSSSGTGTGSEQFF
TRBJ2-1 TRBV7-3 14 - TRBD2 TGTGCCAGCAGCTTACTAGCGGGAGTCAATGAGCAGTTCTTC CASSLLAGVNEQFF
TRBJ2-1 TRBV20-1 12 - - TGCAGTGCTAGTGACCCCTCCAATGAGCAGTTCTTC CSASDPSNEQFF
TRBJ2-3 TRBV28 19 - TRBD2 TGTGCCAGCAGGCCCATCTTCGGGGGGGGAAGACAAAGCACAGATACGCAGTATTTT CASRPIFGGGRQSTDTQYF
TRBJ2-5 TRBV5-1 15 - TRBD2 TGCGCCAGCAGCCCGGGACTAGCGGGAGATGAGACCCAGTACTTC CASSPGLAGDETQYF
TRBJ1-5 TRBV7-2 12 few - TGTGCCAGCAGCCCTTACAATCAGCCCCAGCATTTT CASSPYNQPQHF
TRBJ1-2 TRBV7-9 14 - TRBD1 TGTGCCAGCAGCTTGACAGGGGGCGCAGAAGGCTACACCTTC CASSLTGGAEGYTF
TRBJ1-2 TRBV7-9 16 - - TGTGCCAGCAGCTTAGGCCTCGGACAGTCTAGAAATGGCTACACCTTC CASSLGLGQSRNGYTF
TRBJ2-3 TRBV20-1 18 - TRBD2 TGCAGTGCTAGTACGGGGACTAGCGGGGGGAGAAGCACAGATACGCAGTATTTT CSASTGTSGGRSTDTQYF
TRBJ2-3 TRBV5-6 15 - - TGTGCCAGCAGCCGTATTAGCACTACCCCAGATACGCAGTATTTT CASSRISTTPDTQYF
TRBJ1-1 TRBV6-5 14 - - TGTGCCAGCACCACAGGGTTGGCGAACACTGAAGCTTTCTTT CASTTGLANTEAFF
TRBJ2-7 TRBV7-9 14 - TRBD1 TGTGCCAGCAGCTTAGAGGGACAGGGTGCCGAGCAGTACTTC CASSLEGQGAEQYF
TRBJ2-1 TRBV24-1 15 - TRBD2 TGTGCCACCAGTGACATCCTAGCGGGCTACAATGAGCAGTTCTTC CATSDILAGYNEQFF
TRBJ1-1 TRBV28 14 - TRBD1 TGTGCCAGCAGACCACAGGGGGGCGTGCCTGAAGCTTTCTTT CASRPQGGVPEAFF
TRBJ2-1 TRBV6-5 12 - TRBD1 TGTGCCAGCAGTTACTCTTCAGGGGGTCTGTTCTTC CASSYSSGGLFF
TRBJ1-2 TRBV6-6 15 once TRBD1 TGTGCCAGCAGTACGACAGGGGGCCAGGACTATGGCTACACCTTC CASSTTGGQDYGYTF
TRBJ1-1 TRBV5-1 15 - TRBD1 TGCGCCAGCAGCTTTCAGACAGGGGGAGGCACTGAAGCTTTCTTT CASSFQTGGGTEAFF
TRBJ2-3 TRBV5-1 16 - TRBD2 TGCGCCAGCAGCTTGCTGGGCGGGAGTGGGGCAGATACGCAGTATTTT CASSLLGGSGADTQYF
TRBJ1-1 TRBV27 13 - - TGTGCCAGCAGTTTGCAGGGGACCACTGAAGCTTTCTTT CASSLQGTTEAFF
TRBJ2-7 TRBV28 16 - - TGTGCCAGCAGTTTATATTCCCCGACAGCACCCTACGAGCAGTACTTC CASSLYSPTAPYEQYF
TRBJ1-2 TRBV7-9 13 - TRBD1 TGTGCCAGCAGCTTACAGGGGGTGCGAGGCTACACCTTC CASSLQGVRGYTF
TRBJ2-7 TRBV27 16 - - TGTGCCAGCAGCCGCCCTCCCGGGACATTCTCCTACGAGCAGTACTTC CASSRPPGTFSYEQYF
TRBJ2-7 TRBV5-1 15 - - TGCGCCAGCAGCGCAGACGCACAGGGCTACTACGAGCAGTACTTC CASSADAQGYYEQYF
TRBJ2-1 TRBV7-9 15 - TRBD1 TGTGCCAGCAGCTTAGCCGGGACAGGGGGCAATGAGCAGTTCTTC CASSLAGTGGNEQFF